The 8 T cell receptor beta chains below were found in one sample sequenced in a study of technical replicates of blood from a handful of donors (dated by TCRdb to about 2017). The receptor library was made with the immunoSEQ multiplex PCR assay. TCRdb re-hosts the immuneACCESS table, in-frame sequences only. Its copies lack some clones; in the studies checked, an unresolved V gene accounts for under half of them, and the cause for the rest is not known. The table for this sample lists about 93,000 clones; about 95% of them were counted only once. The top ten clonotypes cover approximately 0.25% of the sample. Input material: T cells isolated from PBMCs. The receptors stem from a human donor in good health.

This chain joins TRBV30 and TRBJ1-6; 7 bases line up with TRBD1. Germline CDR1 and CDR2: GTSNPN and SVGIG (reference sequence). CDR3 length: 15 amino acids. Trimming removed 0 bases from V and 7 bases from J; junction bases left unmatched: 6. The CDR3 region is CAWSVGPTGNSPLHF. The CDR3, as DNA: TGTGCCTGGAGTGTAGGTCCGACAGGGAATTCACCCCTCCACTTT.

The chain employs TRBV19 and TRBJ2-1, with 7 bases matching TRBD1. The CDR3 has 15 amino acids. Trimming at V came to 3 bases and at J to 9 bases, leaving 11 bases not matched to a gene. Germline CDR1 is LNHDA and CDR2 is SQIVND (reference sequence). The CDR3 DNA follows: TGTGCCAGTAGTATCGACAGGGTAGGTTTGGGTGAGCAGTTCTTC. Translation gives CASSIDRVGLGEQFF.

This CDR3 reads CASSQGLNEQFF. DNA of the CDR3: TGTGCCAGCAGCCAAGGTCTTAATGAGCAGTTCTTC. This chain uses TRBV14 with TRBJ2-1; D not resolved. Germline lookup yields CDR1 SGHDN and CDR2 FVKESK. This CDR3 is built from 12 residues. V was pared by 1 base and J by 7 bases, with 5 bases between.

V is TRBV5-6 and J is TRBJ2-1; 13 positions agree with TRBD2. The CDR3 extends over 17 amino acids. V lost 4 bases, J lost 8 bases, and 12 bases stayed unmatched. Germline V CDR1 and CDR2: SGHDT, YYEEEE. The CDR3 coding sequence is TGTGCCAGCAGCATCGAACTAGCGGGAGGGTTCTCCGATGAGCAGTTCTTC. This encodes CASSIELAGGFSDEQFF.

As to this clone: The limits of the CDR3 on the DNA are not certain, so only TCRdb's listed CDR3 is given. This chain connects TRBV27 to TRBJ2-6; the table's D gene call, TRBD1, was not cross checked with the DNA. From germline, CDR1 is MNHEY and CDR2 SMNVEV (reference sequence). The CDR3 sequence runs 14 residues, both termini included. CDR3 amino acids: CASSTSVGPTVLTF.

The CDR3 region is CSVERTGGAEDTQYF. As DNA, the CDR3 is TGCAGCGTTGAAAGGACAGGGGGCGCGGAAGATACGCAGTATTTT. The chain uses TRBV29-1 and TRBJ2-3; 11 positions match TRBD1. CDR1 SQVTM and CDR2 ANQGSEA come from the germline V gene. The V segment lost 2 bases and the J segment 5 bases; nucleotides outside the gene matches: 6. The CDR3 totals 15 residues.

The chain recombines TRBV5-1 with TRBJ2-7, with 13 bases matching TRBD2. V was clipped by 3 bases and J by 3 bases; unmatched bases: 18. The CDR3 runs to 20 residues. Germline V gene lookup returns CDR1 SGHRS and CDR2 YFSETQ. CDR3: CASSSGGKTSGGTTYYEQYF. DNA of the CDR3: TGCGCCAGCAGCTCGGGGGGGAAGACTAGCGGGGGGACAACATACTACGAGCAGTACTTC.

The V gene is TRBV2, the J gene TRBJ2-1, with D uncertain. This CDR3 region has 15 residues. V was trimmed by 6 bases and J by 1 base, leaving 13 bases between them. Germline V gene data show CDR1 as SNHLY and CDR2 as FYNNEI. CDR3 sequence reads: CASSADTASYNEQFF. The CDR3 nucleotides are TGTGCCAGCAGCGCAGACACGGCGTCCTACAATGAGCAGTTCTTC.